A selection of T cell receptor beta chains follows, all from one sample in a study of beta chain features in type 1 diabetes. Sequencing was performed with immunoSEQ multiplex PCR; in TCRdb, only in-frame clones are kept and a portion is missing. The repertoire holds nearly 250,000 clones, with approximately 14% as singletons. The sample taken for sequencing was naive CD4+ T cells from blood. The receptors derive from a middle-aged woman in good health. The CDR3 runs from the conserved cysteine through the conserved F or W. The order of the fields is clone size, V gene, D gene, J gene, CDR3 protein, CDR3 DNA. The D gene is left open where the match is weak. Clone size is stated in some rows and not others, as once, few, many or a class when expanded.

>NA|TRBV29-1|TRBD2|TRBJ2-7
CSVRGGTPRNEQYF
TGCAGCGTGAGGGGAGGGACGCCGAGGAACGAGCAGTACTTC
>few|TRBV9|TRBD1|TRBJ2-7
CASSVAPGTAFGEQYF
TGTGCCAGCAGCGTAGCCCCTGGGACAGCCTTCGGGGAGCAGTACTTC
>few|TRBV5-1|NA|TRBJ2-3
CASSLAVGDSARDTQYF
TGCGCCAGCAGCTTGGCGGTCGGGGACTCCGCTAGGGATACGCAGTATTTT
>few|TRBV19|NA|TRBJ1-1
CASSTTRAAFF
TGTGCCAGTAGTACGACGAGAGCGGCTTTCTTT
>many|TRBV7-9|NA|TRBJ2-7
CASSSPRGAYEQYF
TGTGCCAGCAGCTCTCCCCGGGGGGCGTACGAGCAGTACTTC
>few|TRBV19|TRBD1|TRBJ2-2
CASSIPGQGLNTGELFF
TGTGCCAGTAGTATCCCCGGACAGGGCCTGAACACCGGGGAGCTGTTTTTT
>NA|TRBV18|TRBD1|TRBJ1-1
CASSPGTANTEAFF
TGTGCCAGCTCACCGGGGACAGCGAACACTGAAGCTTTCTTT
>few|TRBV7-9|NA|TRBJ2-7
CASSSLGGFYEQYF
TGTGCCAGCAGCTCCCTTGGGGGGTTCTACGAGCAGTACTTC
>NA|TRBV5-4|NA|TRBJ1-1
CASSREGQGTEAFF
TGTGCCAGCAGTAGGGAGGGCCAGGGCACTGAAGCTTTCTTT
>few|TRBV10-2|NA|TRBJ2-1
CASSEPGHANEQFF
TGCGCCAGCAGTGAACCGGGACATGCGAATGAGCAGTTCTTC
>NA|TRBV4-3|TRBD1|TRBJ2-3
CASSPRTGGATDTQYF
TGCGCCAGCAGCCCACGGACAGGGGGCGCGACAGATACGCAGTATTTT
>NA|TRBV5-4|TRBD2|TRBJ2-5
CASSSTSGGETQYF
TGTGCCAGCAGCTCGACTAGCGGGGGAGAGACCCAGTACTTC
>few|TRBV7-2|NA|TRBJ2-3
CASSYFTDTQYF
TGTGCCAGCAGCTACTTCACAGATACGCAGTATTTT
>few|TRBV13|TRBD1|TRBJ1-1
CASSLTGTGGDTEAFF
TGTGCCAGCAGCCTTACCGGGACAGGGGGTGACACTGAAGCTTTCTTT
>NA|TRBV6-5|TRBD2|TRBJ2-1
CASSTSGVGVEQFF
TGTGCCAGCAGTACCAGCGGGGTTGGGGTTGAGCAGTTCTTC
>few|TRBV5-6|NA|TRBJ2-3
CASSPLVLTADTQYF
TGTGCCAGCAGCCCACTCGTCCTAACAGCAGATACGCAGTATTTT
>NA|TRBV4-1|NA|TRBJ1-5
CASSQDPGSRAQNQPQHF
TGCGCCAGCAGCCAAGATCCGGGATCCCGGGCTCAGAATCAGCCCCAGCATTTT
>NA|TRBV4-1|NA|TRBJ1-1
CASSQTLNPYNTEAFF
TGCGCCAGCAGCCAGACACTCAATCCGTATAACACTGAAGCTTTCTTT
>NA|TRBV7-2|TRBD1|TRBJ2-1
CASSFTGGTYNEQFF
TGTGCCAGCAGTTTTACAGGGGGAACCTACAATGAGCAGTTCTTC
>NA|TRBV5-4|NA|TRBJ1-1
CASSLPGGKVQAFF
TGTGCCAGCAGCTTGCCCGGGGGAAAGGTACAAGCTTTCTTT
>NA|TRBV7-6|TRBD2|TRBJ2-3
CASSAISGLGKDTQYF
TGTGCCAGCAGCGCAATATCGGGACTAGGCAAAGATACGCAGTATTTT
>few|TRBV11-2|NA|TRBJ1-1
CASTPRGAGAFF
TGTGCCAGCACCCCTAGAGGCGCGGGAGCTTTCTTT
>few|TRBV7-6|NA|TRBJ1-1
CASSSGGDTEAFF
TGTGCCAGCAGCTCGGGGGGGGACACTGAAGCTTTCTTT